The sequence of this TCR beta chain was determined in a study of blood T cell repertoires in COVID-19. Turning to the study itself: PBMCs, B-cell-depleted T cells, or T cells were the source of the cDNA or gDNA that made up the material.

Recovery meant two consecutive negative NP/OP PCR tests, professional clearance, or resolved symptoms. Per the authors' pipeline: Estimates of nucleated cell counts were drawn from the amplification of reference gene primers. Clones were sequenced by immunoSEQ multiplex PCR, and TCRdb holds only the in-frame ones, with some missing. Clone size and the V and J calls come from that table; the DNA yielded D and trimming. The repertoire holds some 150,000 clones, about 75% seen once, with 2.5% to 3% in the top ten. This clone appeared a few times. Germline V gene sequence: CDR1 SGHDT, CDR2 YYEEEE. V was trimmed by 0 bases and J by 6 bases, leaving 7 bases between them. This CDR3 has 12 amino acids.

V is TRBV5-6 and J is TRBJ2-7; no definite D call. This TCR derives from a woman in her forties or fifties who had recovered from COVID-19. The sequencing input was PBMCs or T cells enriched from blood (not recorded which). The CDR3 sequence: CASSLGRAEQYF. Here the CDR3 DNA reads TGTGCCAGCAGCTTGGGTCGCGCCGAGCAGTACTTC.